A selection of T cell receptor beta chains follows, all from one sample in a study of early T cells in non-severe SARS-CoV-2 infection. TCRdb processed the 5' RACE reads anew with MiXCR; each CDR3 protein has one entry. The sample has roughly 80,000 distinct CDR3 sequences, around 6% seen once. The source material was whole blood. These TCRs come from an adult who was a healthcare worker with PCR-confirmed SARS-CoV-2 infection or an uninfected control (not recorded which). CDR3s include the opening cysteine and the closing phenylalanine or tryptophan. Each record gives: D gene, clone size, V gene, J gene, CDR3 protein, CDR3 DNA. The D gene is left open where the match is weak. Clone size, where shown, is once, few, many, or a class for clones that have expanded.

>.|many|TRBV5-1|TRBJ2-7
CASSPRTEGGEQYF
TGCGCCAGCAGCCCCCGGACAGAAGGAGGCGAGCAGTACTTC
>.|many|TRBV29-1|TRBJ1-2
CSASRGGGYTF
TGCAGCGCCAGCAGGGGCGGCGGCTACACCTTC
>TRBD1|many|TRBV4-3|TRBJ2-7
CASSSKPGQVLYEQYF
TGCGCCAGCAGTAGTAAACCGGGACAGGTACTTTACGAGCAGTACTTC
>TRBD1|few|TRBV7-9|TRBJ1-1
CASSFLLGTGSAEAFF
TGTGCCAGCAGCTTCCTCCTCGGGACAGGGTCTGCTGAAGCTTTCTTT
>TRBD2|many|TRBV12-3/TRBV12-4|TRBJ2-2
CASSPTSVNTGELFF
TGTGCCAGCAGTCCGACTAGCGTGAACACCGGGGAGCTGTTTTTT
>.|.|TRBV18|TRBJ1-3
CASSPTGSRNTIYF
TGTGCCAGCTCACCCACGGGGAGCCGAAACACCATATATTTT
>.|many|TRBV2|TRBJ2-1
CASSGDPYNEQFF
TGTGCCAGCAGCGGGGACCCTTACAATGAGCAGTTCTTC
>.|.|TRBV6-4|TRBJ2-3
CASSDGSTDTQYF
TGTGCCAGCAGTGACGGTAGCACAGATACGCAGTATTTT
>.|few|TRBV7-9|TRBJ2-7
CASSTGYYEQYF
TGTGCCAGCAGTACAGGGTACTACGAGCAGTACTTC
>TRBD2|.|TRBV20-1|TRBJ2-7
CSASLGTSDEQYF
TGCAGTGCTAGTTTAGGGACTAGCGACGAGCAGTACTTC
>.|.|TRBV7-7|TRBJ2-5
CASSLIAQETQYF
TGTGCCAGCAGCTTAATCGCCCAAGAGACCCAGTACTTC
>.|many|TRBV7-6|TRBJ2-7
CASSPFDLSYEQYF
TGTGCCAGCAGCCCCTTTGACCTCTCCTACGAGCAGTACTTC
>TRBD1|.|TRBV11-2|TRBJ2-7
CASSLGLDRVYEQYF
TGTGCCAGCAGCTTAGGATTGGACAGGGTCTACGAGCAGTACTTC
>.|.|TRBV10-3|TRBJ2-5
CAIGGQVGTSETQYF
TGTGCCATCGGCGGACAAGTAGGAACCTCAGAGACCCAGTACTTC
>TRBD2|.|TRBV11-3|TRBJ2-5
CASSPSSGGETQYF
TGTGCCAGCAGCCCCTCATCGGGGGGAGAGACCCAGTACTTC
>.|few|TRBV4-2|TRBJ2-5
CASSQATRETQYF
TGTGCCAGCAGCCAAGCCACCCGAGAGACCCAGTACTTC
>.|many|TRBV2|TRBJ2-7
CASGGQEQYF
TGTGCCAGCGGAGGGCAGGAGCAGTACTTC
>.|many|TRBV6-2/TRBV6-3|TRBJ1-1
CASSSPREGLSVTEAFF
TGTGCCAGCAGTTCACCACGGGAGGGATTAAGTGTCACTGAAGCTTTCTTT
>.|.|TRBV7-9|TRBJ1-4
CASSPGWANEKLFF
TGTGCCAGCAGCCCCGGCTGGGCTAATGAAAAACTGTTTTTT
>.|.|TRBV19|TRBJ2-5
CASSTLLGSLQETQYF
TGTGCCAGTAGTACCTTATTGGGTAGCCTACAAGAGACCCAGTACTTC
>TRBD1|few|TRBV29-1|TRBJ2-5
CSAATGAMGSQETQYF
TGCAGCGCGGCGACAGGGGCAATGGGTAGCCAAGAGACCCAGTACTTC
>.|many|TRBV6-6|TRBJ1-4
CASSSQQGSNEKLFF
TGTGCCAGCAGTTCGCAACAGGGTTCTAATGAAAAACTGTTTTTT
>.|many|TRBV18|TRBJ1-1
CASSQTRPMGYTEAFF
TGTGCCAGCTCACAGACCAGGCCTATGGGGTACACTGAAGCTTTCTTT
>.|many|TRBV7-8|TRBJ2-3
CASSLATYTDTQYF
TGTGCCAGCAGCTTAGCCACATACACAGATACGCAGTATTTT
>.|many|TRBV7-9|TRBJ1-1
CASSLAVLSTEAFF
TGTGCCAGCAGCTTAGCGGTGTTGAGTACTGAAGCTTTCTTT
>.|few|TRBV7-9|TRBJ2-5
CASSSLEEDPIETQYF
TGTGCCAGCAGTTCGTTGGAAGAGGACCCGATCGAGACCCAGTACTTC
>TRBD1|few|TRBV20-1|TRBJ1-1
CSASNRGRNTEAFF
TGCAGTGCTAGTAACAGGGGACGGAACACTGAAGCTTTCTTT
>.|many|TRBV7-8|TRBJ1-3
CASSQLASGNTIYF
TGTGCCAGCAGCCAACTAGCTTCTGGAAACACCATATATTTT
>.|few|TRBV3-1|TRBJ2-3
CASSQRGGASTDTQYF
TGTGCCAGCAGCCAACGTGGAGGAGCTAGCACAGATACGCAGTATTTT
>TRBD2|few|TRBV5-4|TRBJ2-3
CASSLGVAGRDTQYF
TGTGCCAGCAGCTTGGGAGTAGCGGGGCGAGATACGCAGTATTTT
>TRBD1|.|TRBV5-5|TRBJ2-2
CASRDRDRATGELFF
TGTGCCAGCCGAGACAGGGACCGGGCCACCGGGGAGCTGTTTTTT
>TRBD1|.|TRBV18|TRBJ1-1
CASSPDREASEAFF
TGTGCCAGCTCACCGGACAGGGAAGCTTCCGAAGCTTTCTTT
>.|.|TRBV5-1|TRBJ2-1
CASSSNTGKEQFF
TGCGCCAGCAGTTCGAATACAGGGAAGGAGCAGTTCTTC
>TRBD2|many|TRBV7-2|TRBJ2-1
CASSPGTSGRGEQFF
TGTGCCAGCAGCCCTGGGACTAGCGGGAGGGGGGAGCAGTTCTTC
>.|.|TRBV7-2|TRBJ2-2
CASSLGRGKSNTGELFF
TGTGCCAGCAGCTTAGGGAGGGGGAAATCGAACACCGGGGAGCTGTTTTTT
>.|.|TRBV6-1|TRBJ2-5
CASSETGSPVETQYF
TGTGCCAGCAGTGAGACAGGCAGCCCGGTGGAGACCCAGTACTTC
>.|.|TRBV10-1|TRBJ2-5
CASSEVSAGRETQYF
TGCGCCAGCAGTGAGGTATCGGCAGGACGGGAGACCCAGTACTTC
>.|.|TRBV7-8|TRBJ1-1
CASSGRGAADTEAFF
TGTGCCAGCAGCGGGAGAGGGGCTGCGGACACTGAAGCTTTCTTT
>TRBD1|many|TRBV5-1|TRBJ2-7
CASSLAGQGLHEQYF
TGCGCCAGCAGCTTGGCCGGACAGGGGTTGCACGAGCAGTACTTC
>.|few|TRBV3-1|TRBJ2-7
CASSQARRVSEQYF
TGTGCCAGCAGCCAGGCCCGGAGGGTCAGCGAGCAGTACTTC
>TRBD2|many|TRBV6-4|TRBJ2-3
CASSEAGATDTQYF
TGTGCCAGCAGTGAAGCGGGAGCCACAGATACGCAGTATTTT
>TRBD2|.|TRBV20-1|TRBJ2-3
CSATSGGRYTQYF
TGCAGTGCCACCAGCGGGGGGAGGTATACGCAGTATTTT
>.|.|TRBV12-3/TRBV12-4|TRBJ2-5
CASSLAHDSQETQYF
TGTGCCAGCAGTTTAGCGCACGACAGCCAAGAGACCCAGTACTTC
>TRBD2|few|TRBV7-9|TRBJ2-6
CASSLLAGPRSGANVLTF
TGTGCCAGCAGCTTATTAGCGGGTCCACGGTCTGGGGCCAACGTCCTGACTTTC
>.|few|TRBV28|TRBJ1-1
CASSINQGYTEAFF
TGTGCCAGCAGCATTAATCAGGGTTACACTGAAGCTTTCTTT
>TRBD1|.|TRBV6-2/TRBV6-3|TRBJ2-2
CASSPHDRATGELFF
TGTGCCAGCAGTCCGCATGACAGGGCCACCGGGGAGCTGTTTTTT
>.|many|TRBV25-1|TRBJ2-3
CASSERDPSTDTQYF
TGTGCCAGCAGTGAAAGGGACCCGAGCACAGATACGCAGTATTTT
>.|few|TRBV6-2/TRBV6-3|TRBJ2-5
CASSYSSRSETQYF
TGTGCCAGCAGTTACTCGTCTAGGAGTGAGACCCAGTACTTC
>TRBD1|few|TRBV6-5|TRBJ2-7
CASSPAGTGIYEQYF
TGTGCCAGCAGCCCGGCTGGGACAGGGATTTACGAGCAGTACTTC
>.|.|TRBV7-2|TRBJ2-1
CASSLARTSWEQFF
TGTGCCAGCAGCTTAGCGCGTACTAGCTGGGAGCAGTTCTTC
>.|few|TRBV4-3|TRBJ2-5
CASSQGPNQETQYF
TGCGCCAGCAGCCAAGGACCGAATCAAGAGACCCAGTACTTC
>.|few|TRBV7-9|TRBJ1-1
CASSLSFKNTEAFF
TGTGCCAGCAGCTTAAGTTTCAAGAACACTGAAGCTTTCTTT
>TRBD1|.|TRBV28|TRBJ2-7
CASSFSQGASEQYF
TGTGCCAGCAGTTTTTCACAGGGGGCGAGCGAGCAGTACTTC
>TRBD1|.|TRBV7-2|TRBJ1-2
CASSPPGQGIWDGYTF
TGTGCCAGCAGCCCCCCAGGACAGGGGATATGGGATGGCTACACCTTC
>.|many|TRBV29-1|TRBJ2-1
CSVEDSSAHKTHEQFF
TGCAGCGTTGAAGATTCCTCGGCCCACAAAACACATGAGCAGTTCTTC
>TRBD2|many|TRBV2|TRBJ2-5
CASRRTGTSIVETQYF
TGTGCCAGCAGAAGAACCGGGACTAGCATCGTTGAGACCCAGTACTTC
>.|few|TRBV4-3|TRBJ2-2
CASSQDLTVAGELFF
TGCGCCAGCAGCCAAGATTTGACAGTGGCTGGGGAGCTGTTTTTT